The 23 T cell receptor beta chains below all came from one sample that was sequenced in a study of blood T cell repertoires in COVID-19. The data were produced by immunoSEQ multiplex PCR, yet TCRdb's version contains in-frame clones alone and is incomplete. The data contain a few hundred thousand clones, 89% of them singletons. The sample consisted of peripheral blood. These receptors came from a man aged 45-60 years with acute or convalescent COVID-19.

The chain is built from TRBV5-4 and TRBJ2-3, with TRBD2 matching over 11 bases. Trimming at V came to 4 bases and at J to 5 bases, leaving 9 bases not matched to a gene. Germline V lookup: CDR1 SGHNT, CDR2 YYREEE (reference sequence). The CDR3 spans 16 residues. In DNA form, the CDR3 reads TGTGCCAGCAGCCTCAGCCTAGCGGGGGGTGAAGATACGCAGTATTTT. This codes for CASSLSLAGGEDTQYF. Together with reference TRBV5-4 and TRBJ2-3, the CDR3 gives the full variable domain: ETGVTQSPTHLIKTRGQQVTLRCSSQSGHNTVSWYQQALGQGPQFIFQYYREEENGRGNFPPRFSGLQFPNYSSELNVNALELDDSALYLCASSLSLAGGEDTQYFGPGTRLTVL.

CDR3 protein: CAWSRRQLNYGYTF. The CDR3 nucleotides read TGTGCCTGGAGTAGGCGGCAGCTTAACTATGGCTACACCTTC. The gene calls are TRBV30 and TRBJ1-2; D not certain. Germline CDR1 is GTSNPN and CDR2 is SVGIG (reference sequence). This CDR3 spans 14 amino acids. Trimming shortened V by 2 bases and J by 1 base, and 11 bases separated the two germline ends.

The chain is built from TRBV27 and TRBJ2-7, with TRBD1 matching 9 bases. Looked up from germline, CDR1 is MNHEY and CDR2 is SMNVEV (reference sequence). Unmatched junction bases numbered 4, after V lost 4 bases and J lost 6 bases. The CDR3 spans 13 residues. Here the CDR3 reads CASSSWDRVEQYF. The CDR3 DNA sequence: TGTGCCAGCAGTTCATGGGACAGGGTCGAGCAGTACTTC.

This rearrangement joins TRBV29-1 to TRBJ1-6, with 8 positions matching TRBD1. J was trimmed by 7 bases and V by 6 bases; bases with no gene match: 5. Germline CDR1 is SQVTM and CDR2 is ANQGSEA. CDR3 length: 13 amino acids. For the CDR3, the DNA is TGCAGCGTGTCAGGGGGCTCGAATTCACCCCTCCACTTT. As protein: CSVSGGSNSPLHF. The full variable domain, with the rest looked up from reference TRBV29-1 and TRBJ1-6, is SAVISQKPSRDICQRGTSLTIQCQVDSQVTMMFWYRQQPGQSLTLIATANQGSEATYESGFVIDKFPISRPNLTFSTLTVSNMSPEDSSIYLCSVSGGSNSPLHFGNGTRLTVT.

The V and J genes are TRBV5-1 and TRBJ1-1, with D possibly being TRBD1 (5 bases). Germline values: CDR1 SGHRS, CDR2 YFSETQ. With 4 bases removed from V and 7 bases from J, the gap between germline ends came to 23 bases. The CDR3 is 16 amino acids. The CDR3 nucleotides are TGCGCCAGCAGCCCCCCCCCGGGCAGGACATTAATTGAAGCTTTCTTT. Protein sequence: CASSPPPGRTLIEAFF.

The chain joins TRBV5-1 to TRBJ2-2; D perhaps matches TRBD1 (6 bases). Germline V gene data show CDR1 as SGHRS and CDR2 as YFSETQ. V was clipped by 4 bases and J by 0 bases, with 13 bases between them. CDR3 length: 16 amino acids. The CDR3 bases are TGCGCCAGCAGCCCCGGGACACCTTCGAACACCGGGGAGCTGTTTTTT. This sequence encodes CASSPGTPSNTGELFF.

The chain links TRBV19 to TRBJ1-4; 9 bases line up with TRBD1. The trim removed 4 bases at V and 11 bases at J, leaving 11 bases unmatched. The CDR3 runs to 15 residues. CDR1 LNHDA and CDR2 SQIVND come from the germline V gene (reference sequence). The CDR3 nucleotides read TGTGCCAGTAGTACCGGACAGGGGAGGGTTGGGAAACTGTTTTTT. It is translated as CASSTGQGRVGKLFF.

Of note for this clone: The sample holds other DNA sequences that translate to the same CDR3. The chain joins TRBV5-1 to TRBJ2-3; no clear D. CDR1 and CDR2 (germline): SGHRS, YFSETQ. CDR3 length: 15 amino acids. Trimming stripped 0 bases from V and 1 base from J, with 9 bases between. Here the CDR3 reads CASSLGQLGTDTQYF. CDR3 in DNA: TGCGCCAGCAGCTTGGGTCAGCTAGGCACAGATACGCAGTATTTT.

This rearrangement joins TRBV2 to TRBJ2-2, with D maybe TRBD2 (5 bases). Deletions cut 10 bases from V and 6 bases from J, with 12 bases between. Germline CDR1 and CDR2: SNHLY and FYNNEI. This CDR3 comprises 12 residues. DNA for the CDR3: TGTGCCACCACGGGGTTTCCCGGGGAGCTGTTTTTT. Its protein is CATTGFPGELFF.

The V gene is TRBV5-1, the J gene TRBJ2-7; 7 nucleotides line up with TRBD2. Germline assignment: CDR1 SGHRS and CDR2 YFSETQ. This CDR3 is built from 15 residues. V was pared by 4 bases and J by 2 bases, with 9 bases of the junction left unmatched. The CDR3 nucleotides are TGCGCCAGCAGCCCTGGACTAGGGAGGACCTACGAGCAGTACTTC. Protein: CASSPGLGRTYEQYF.

CDR3 in amino acids: CASSLAGRQYNEQFF. CDR3 nucleotide sequence: TGTGCCAGCAGTTTGGCGGGGAGACAATACAATGAGCAGTTCTTC. The rearrangement uses TRBV6-5 and TRBJ2-1, with D possibly being TRBD2 (6 bases). Deletions cut 4 bases from V and 4 bases from J, with 14 bases between. The CDR3 loop spans 15 amino acids. Germline V gene lookup returns CDR1 MNHEY and CDR2 SVGAGI.

The chain uses TRBV4-1 and TRBJ1-2; 7 nucleotides align to TRBD1. Germline V gives CDR1 MGHRA, CDR2 YSYEKL. J was trimmed by 1 base and V by 4 bases; bases with no gene match: 6. The CDR3 covers 15 residues. DNA for the CDR3: TGCGCCAGCAGCCTCCGGGACAGAAATAACTATGGCTACACCTTC. Translating it yields CASSLRDRNNYGYTF.

The chain employs TRBV5-1 and TRBJ1-1, with a weak D call TRBD1 (5 bases). Trimming stripped 2 bases from V and 1 base from J, with 9 bases between. The CDR3 has 14 residues. CDR1 is SGHRS, CDR2 YFSETQ, per germline. The CDR3 DNA follows: TGCGCCAGCAGCTTAGGGGTTCCGAACACTGAAGCTTTCTTT. Amino acids: CASSLGVPNTEAFF.

The V and J genes are TRBV12-3 or TRBV12-4 and TRBJ2-1; D gene uncertain. The CDR3 covers 13 residues. Trimming removed 6 bases from V and 7 bases from J, with 13 bases in between. The CDR3 spells CASSPLRENEQFF. DNA for the CDR3: TGTGCCAGCAGCCCCCTGAGAGAGAATGAGCAGTTCTTC.

The chain recombines TRBV5-1 with TRBJ2-1; D ambiguous. V gave up 0 bases and J gave up 0 bases, with 4 bases separating them. The germline V gene has CDR1 SGHRS and CDR2 YFSETQ. The CDR3 has 14 residues. This chain's CDR3 is CASSLGSSYNEQFF. Written as DNA, the CDR3 is TGCGCCAGCAGCTTGGGGAGCTCCTACAATGAGCAGTTCTTC.

This clone showed up just once. The CDR3 region is CASSFRRQDKGSDTQYF. The DNA of the CDR3 is TGTGCCAGCAGCTTCCGCCGACAGGATAAGGGCTCAGATACGCAGTATTTT. This rearrangement joins TRBV7-6 to TRBJ2-3, with D maybe TRBD1 (6 bases). Germline lookup yields CDR1 SGHVS and CDR2 FNYEAQ. The V gene lost 3 bases and the J gene lost 4 bases, with 20 bases spanning the gap. The CDR3 has 17 residues.

V gene TRBV6-5 combines with J gene TRBJ1-2, with 7 bases identical to TRBD1. CDR1 is MNHEY, CDR2 SVGAGI, per germline. This CDR3 has 13 amino acids. J was trimmed by 4 bases and V by 6 bases; bases with no gene match: 5. The CDR3 nucleotides read TGTGCCAGCAGGACAGGACAGGCCTATGGCTACACCTTC. Its protein product is CASRTGQAYGYTF.

V and J are TRBV9 and TRBJ1-2; 8 bases are shared with TRBD1. CDR3 length equals 17 residues. The germline V gene has CDR1 SGDLS and CDR2 YYNGEE. V shed 0 bases, J shed 0 bases, and the junction held 7 bases outside the gene matches. CDR3 in DNA: TGTGCCAGCAGCGTAGGACAGGGGATAGTAGCTAACTATGGCTACACCTTC. It specifies CASSVGQGIVANYGYTF.

This clone has a single count. The rearrangement uses TRBV5-1 and TRBJ2-2; TRBD2 is a possible D gene (5 bases). V was pared by 1 base and J by 4 bases, with 14 bases between. This CDR3 is 16 amino acids long. The germline V gene encodes CDR1 SGHRS and CDR2 YFSETQ. The CDR3 DNA sequence: TGCGCCAGCAGCTTGAGCGGCAGAAGCTCCACCGGGGAGCTGTTTTTT. It translates to CASSLSGRSSTGELFF.

The chain has TRBV23-1 and TRBJ1-4; D possibly corresponds to TRBD1 (5 bases). TRBV23-1 belongs to the ORF category, with a function that is uncertain. The V gene lost 6 bases and the J gene lost 6 bases, with 17 bases spanning the gap. This CDR3 has 15 residues. The CDR3 here is CASRLMGGGDEKLFF. The CDR3 DNA follows: TGCGCCAGCAGACTCATGGGGGGTGGAGATGAAAAACTGTTTTTT.

This clone was seen a handful of times. This chain uses TRBV30 with TRBJ1-2; D not resolved. CDR3 size: 15 residues. From germline, CDR1 is GTSNPN and CDR2 SVGIG (reference sequence). The CDR3 loop is CAIQIEQLINYGYTF. The DNA for the CDR3 is TGTGCGATTCAGATAGAACAGCTAATTAACTATGGCTACACCTTC.

The chain combines TRBV27 with TRBJ2-1; D is unclear. Germline values: CDR1 MNHEY, CDR2 SMNVEV (reference sequence). V was clipped by 2 bases and J by 7 bases, with 12 bases between them. This CDR3 has 14 residues. The CDR3 DNA reads TGTGCCAGCAGTTTAGTCCAGGCCCCTAATGAGCAGTTCTTC. Translating it yields CASSLVQAPNEQFF.

This clone occurred a few times. The chain uses TRBV5-5 and TRBJ1-1; TRBD1 matches 9 bases. The V and J ends lost 0 bases and 5 bases, in that order; junction bases with no gene match: 8. Germline CDR1 reads SGHKS; CDR2 reads YYEKEE (reference sequence). The CDR3 covers 16 residues. The CDR3 loop is CASSLGTGQGWTEAFF. The CDR3 coding sequence is TGTGCCAGCAGCTTGGGTACGGGACAGGGATGGACTGAAGCTTTCTTT.